This T cell receptor beta chain was captured by sequencing in a study of shared clonotypes between healthy human individuals (dated by TCRdb to between 2020 and 2021). About the study as a whole: Three men and a couple of women, aged 18 to 49 years, made up the cohort. Leukapheresis yielded between about 0.94 and 10 billion PBMCs per donor. Libraries were prepared and TCR repertoires were sequenced by different laboratories using diverse techniques, in order to increase sequencing depth and limit assay-specific biases. To estimate repertoire size and how much clonotypes are shared between individuals, the study performed deep sequencing of blood TCR repertoires from about 5 healthy adults. For each donor, CD4 naive and CD4 memory were each run on three plates, CD8 naive on two plates, and CD8 memory on one plate.

Using the deep immunoSEQ assay, TCR CDR3 regions were amplified from genomic DNA by multiplex PCR. Extracted genomic DNA from each cell subset was spread evenly across all wells of several immunoSEQ 96-well plates, with each plate serving as a replicate. For sorted subsets, about 200 ng genomic DNA, equal to tens of thousands of T cell genomes, was loaded into each replicate PCR. Purified libraries were measured with a Qubit 3.0 fluorometer, size-checked on a Bioanalyzer 2100, and measured again with the KAPA Library Quantification kit. Every immunoSEQ 96-well plate was sequenced on a dedicated single-read 150-cycle Illumina NextSeq 550 flow cell. As for the original processing: Because the immunoSEQ output included only junctional sequences and no quality scores, the filtering could not be the same as the filtering used for full-length reads. Sequences were annotated with PyIR, a Python wrapper for IgBLAST v1.9, and V/J genes and CDR3 were assigned using IMGT germline references. Reads were removed for weak V/J assignments (E-value above 1e-6), missing CDR3, stop codons, out-of-frame junctions, or ambiguous translated residues. V3J clonotypes were defined as sequences sharing the same inferred V gene, J gene, and CDR3 amino acid sequence. Percentage overlap between repertoires was calculated by dividing the number of shared unique clonotypes by the size of the smaller repertoire. RTK rarefaction, the Chao1 estimator, and Recon v2.1 estimates of unobserved clonotypes were used to assess repertoire richness. OLGA was used to compute generation probabilities for all TCRbeta clonotypes that the gDNA method yielded from a handful of donors. In TCRdb, the immuneACCESS table is reduced to in-frame sequences with V and J assigned. These tables do not hold every clone; where another copy was compared, an unresolved V gene accounts for under half, and the others remain unexplained. V, J and clone size are those of that table, while D and trimming were read from the DNA. The sample table contains about 2 million clones; only one count was recorded for roughly 95% of them. Jointly, the top ten make up more than 0.9% of the sample.

CD8 naive samples consisted of CD45RO-negative cells that were positively selected for CCR7, yielding a CD45RA+CCR7+ population without TemRA cells. The donors were healthy, HIV-negative adults with no recently reported acute infections or vaccinations. Every donor was a Caucasian adult residing in Nashville, Tennessee, USA. Blood was collected by leukapheresis, and PBMCs were isolated by Ficoll-Histopaque density gradient centrifugation and then cryopreserved in liquid nitrogen vapor phase. Analytical flow cytometry was used to check the purity and quantity of every magnetically sorted T cell population. Each sorted fraction had its genomic DNA isolated and then quantified by UV absorbance on a Nanodrop 2000c. Details on this clone: Its antigen is currently not known. Base quality data are lacking; no much larger clone is found one base away.

The CDR3, from cysteine to phenylalanine, totals 11 residues. Of the read, only the CDR3 DNA is kept; its 33 bases are in frame from base 1. The junction shows trimming of 3 bases on V and 7 bases on J, plus 6 bases between the germline ends. CDR1 and CDR2, per the germline V gene, are MDHEN and SYDVKM. The research as a whole found: Estimated clonotype richness was generally larger for naive than for memory subsets. Sampling was limited to blood, and TCR repertoires in tissue likely differ from TCR repertoires in blood. Sharing across a few donors was observed for roughly 5.4% of naive CD4, over 3% of naive CD8, 2% to 2.5% of memory CD4, and over 0.3% of memory CD8 clonotypes. Pairwise subsampling indicated that sequencing depth was expected to affect the degree of clonotype sharing among donors. Incomplete sequencing was indicated by rarefaction of sorted-subset datasets, despite the large sequencing depth. Clonotypes shared by all four sorted-subset donors showed higher generation probabilities than non-shared clonotypes. Because the study included only a small number of donors, the genetic and exposure-history diversity represented was limited.

The material sequenced was naive CD8+ T cells sorted from blood. In light of the paper, this sample's cell subset or site label describes: CD45RA+CCR7+. The chain joins TRBV28 to TRBJ1-1; possibly the D gene is TRBD1, per 5 matching bases. This clonotype was obtained from a man aged 18 to 30 in good health. The base sequence is TGTGCCAGCAGTTTTGGGGGTGAAGCTTTCTTT. This translates into CASSFGGEAFF. Joined to the reference TRBV28 and TRBJ1-1 proteins, this CDR3 gives the full variable domain: DVKVTQSSRYLVKRTGEKVFLECVQDMDHENMFWYRQDPGLGLRLIYFSYDVKMKEKGDIPEGYSVSREKKERFSLILESASTNQTSMYLCASSFGGEAFFGQGTRLTVV.